These 21 T cell receptor beta chains came from one sample sequenced in a study of CD8 T cells in ankylosing spondylitis. TCRdb redid the calling of the 5' RACE reads with MiXCR, one entry per CDR3 protein. There are 190,000 or so distinct CDR3 sequences in the sample; about 13% occur only once, and approximately 15% lies in the top ten. The sequenced material came from blood, either unsorted or a sorted T cell fraction (not recorded which). The receptor source for this set is a male donor with ankylosing spondylitis or in good health (not recorded which).

This rearrangement joins TRBV6-2 or TRBV6-3 to TRBJ2-2; D is undetermined. The germline V and J ends were trimmed by 4 bases and 1 base, with 4 bases remaining between them. The CDR3 spans 13 residues. The V gene's germline CDR1 is MNHEY and CDR2 SVGEGT. In DNA, the CDR3 is TGTGCCAGCAGTTCAGAGAACACCGGGGAGCTGTTTTTT. Translated: CASSSENTGELFF.

This clonotype appeared many times. This sequence joins TRBV29-1 and TRBJ2-3, with TRBD2 identical over 7 bases. V shed 3 bases, J shed 0 bases, and the junction held 12 bases outside the gene matches. This CDR3 comprises 17 residues. The germline gives CDR1 SQVTM, CDR2 ANQGSEA. As DNA, the CDR3 is TGCAGCGTTGATCCAAGCGGGGTCCCAACTAGCACAGATACGCAGTATTTT. Translated, it gives CSVDPSGVPTSTDTQYF.

This clonotype has more than one count but fewer than ten. The chain uses TRBV7-9 and TRBJ2-7; TRBD1 might be the D (5 bases). The CDR3 is 16 amino acids. In germline, CDR1 is SEHNR, CDR2 FQNEAQ (reference sequence). Trimming left V 1 base short and J 2 bases short, with 15 bases between. The CDR3 loop is CASSLGVGERTYEQYF. CDR3 nucleotides: TGTGCCAGCAGCTTAGGGGTAGGGGAAAGGACCTACGAGCAGTACTTC. The whole variable domain, filled in from reference TRBV7-9 and TRBJ2-7, reads DTGVSQNPRHKITKRGQNVTFRCDPISEHNRLYWYRQTLGQGPEFLTYFQNEAQLEKSRLLSDRFSAERPKGSFSTLEIQRTEQGDSAMYLCASSLGVGERTYEQYFGPGTRLTVT.

There are a few counts of this clonotype. The rearrangement uses TRBV10-2 and TRBJ1-2, with 8 nucleotides matching TRBD1. This CDR3 is 13 amino acids long. J gave up 5 bases and V 5 bases, and 4 bases lay outside the gene matches. Germline V CDR1 and CDR2: WSHSY, SAAADI. In DNA, the CDR3 is TGCGCCAGCAGTTCAGGGGGCTGGTATGGCTACACCTTC. Amino acid sequence: CASSSGGWYGYTF.

V is TRBV3-1 and J is TRBJ1-4, with 8 nucleotides matching TRBD1. V shed 2 bases, J shed 8 bases, and the junction held 7 bases outside the gene matches. The CDR3 spans 15 residues. Germline lookup yields CDR1 LGHDT and CDR2 YNNKEL (reference sequence). CDR3 residues: CASSQPDRGGEKLFF. CDR3 DNA sequence: TGTGCCAGCAGCCAACCTGACAGGGGTGGGGAAAAACTGTTTTTT. The full variable domain, in which reference TRBV3-1 and TRBJ1-4 provide the parts outside the CDR3, is DTAVSQTPKYLVTQMGNDKSIKCEQNLGHDTMYWYKQDSKKFLKIMFSYNNKELIINETVPNRFSPKSPDKAHLNLHINSLELGDSAVYFCASSQPDRGGEKLFFGSGTQLSVL.

The chain uses TRBV7-9 and TRBJ2-7; 9 nucleotides match TRBD1. J lost 4 bases, V lost 5 bases, and 6 bases had no gene match. CDR1 and CDR2 (germline): SEHNR, FQNEAQ (reference sequence). The CDR3 length is 14 residues. The CDR3 loop reads CASSHGQGLYEQYF. CDR3 nucleotide sequence: TGTGCCAGCAGCCACGGACAGGGGCTGTACGAGCAGTACTTC.

V usage is TRBV12-3 or TRBV12-4 and J usage is TRBJ2-5, with D possibly matching TRBD2 (7 bases). This CDR3 is 15 amino acids long. V was cut by 2 bases and J by 1 base, with 11 bases left in between. CDR3 in DNA: TGTGCCAGCAGTTTAAGGGGGGGGGTCCAAGAGACCCAGTACTTC. It codes for CASSLRGGVQETQYF.

The chain carries TRBV27 and TRBJ2-7, with 10 bases aligning to TRBD2. The CDR3 spans 11 residues. With 6 bases clipped from V and 7 bases from J, the junction kept 0 bases outside the gene matches. Germline V gene data show CDR1 as MNHEY and CDR2 as SMNVEV (reference sequence). The chain's CDR3 is CASRLAGEQYF. The CDR3 nucleotides read TGTGCCAGCAGACTAGCGGGGGAGCAGTACTTC.

The sample holds many counts of this clonotype. The chain employs TRBV4-2 and TRBJ2-1; weak D call: TRBD1 (5 bases). The CDR3 consists of 14 residues. The V end was cut by 1 base, the J end by 9 bases, with 13 bases between. Germline CDR1 is LGHNA and CDR2 is YNFKEQ. CDR3 in amino acids: CASSQGGTHTEQFF. The CDR3, as DNA: TGTGCCAGCAGCCAAGGGGGCACCCACACTGAGCAGTTCTTC.

This chain joins TRBV5-1 and TRBJ1-1; D not resolved. The germline V gene encodes CDR1 SGHRS and CDR2 YFSETQ. The CDR3 totals 14 residues. V lost 4 bases and J 3 bases, leaving 13 bases between the germline ends. CDR3 sequence (DNA): TGCGCCAGCAGCGCCGAACCCGGGGACACTGAAGCTTTCTTT. This encodes CASSAEPGDTEAFF.

This clonotype turned up a few times. J is TRBJ2-5 and V is TRBV15; 9 nucleotides match TRBD1. CDR3 length equals 16 residues. CDR1 LNHNV and CDR2 YYDKDF come from the germline V gene (reference sequence). The trim removed 5 bases at V and 5 bases at J, leaving 12 bases unmatched. The CDR3 reads CATSGPGTGMLETQYF. In DNA form, the CDR3 reads TGTGCCACCAGCGGACCCGGGACAGGGATGTTGGAGACCCAGTACTTC. The full variable domain, its missing parts supplied by reference TRBV15 and TRBJ2-5, is DAMVIQNPRYQVTQFGKPVTLSCSQTLNHNVMYWYQQKSSQAPKLLFHYYDKDFNNEADTPDNFQSRRPNTSFCFLDIRSPGLGDTAMYLCATSGPGTGMLETQYFGPGTRLLVL.

This clonotype turned up a few times. This chain uses TRBV5-6 with TRBJ1-4; possibly TRBD1 for D (6 bases). The CDR3 length is 14 residues. From germline, CDR1 is SGHDT and CDR2 YYEEEE. Trimming left V 6 bases short and J 0 bases short, with 9 bases between. DNA for the CDR3: TGTGCCAGCACCCAGGGGTCAACTAATGAAAAACTGTTTTTT. Translated: CASTQGSTNEKLFF.

This clonotype came up a few times. The chain has TRBV2 and TRBJ2-1; 9 bases fit TRBD2. J lost 6 bases, V lost 8 bases, and 5 bases had no gene match. This CDR3 is 13 amino acids long. Germline CDR1 reads SNHLY; CDR2 reads FYNNEI. The CDR3 sequence: CASATSGSNEQFF. The CDR3, as DNA: TGTGCCAGCGCGACTAGCGGCAGCAATGAGCAGTTCTTC.

The V call is TRBV29-1, the J call TRBJ1-2, with TRBD1 as a possible D gene (5 bases). V was cut by 4 bases and J by 6 bases, with 15 bases left in between. The CDR3 is made up of 13 amino acids. Germline V gene lookup returns CDR1 SQVTM and CDR2 ANQGSEA. CDR3 nucleotide sequence: TGCAGCGTTGGTAGGGGCTACTTGGATGGCTACACCTTC. Amino acids: CSVGRGYLDGYTF.

The chain carries TRBV19 and TRBJ2-1; D gene unclear. The germline V gene has CDR1 LNHDA and CDR2 SQIVND (reference sequence). The CDR3 totals 15 residues. Trimming cost V 7 bases and J 0 bases, with 13 bases left between them. The CDR3 loop is CASTGVESSYNEQFF. For the CDR3, the DNA is TGTGCCAGTACAGGAGTGGAGAGCTCCTACAATGAGCAGTTCTTC.

This clonotype was recorded a few times. The chain uses TRBV5-1 and TRBJ2-3; unclear D gene. This CDR3 region has 17 residues. Germline CDR1 and CDR2: SGHRS and YFSETQ. Trimming cost V 3 bases and J 0 bases, with 17 bases left between them. The CDR3 bases are TGCGCCAGCAGCTGGACCCACATGAAACCTAGCACAGATACGCAGTATTTT. It codes for CASSWTHMKPSTDTQYF.

This chain joins TRBV6-5 and TRBJ2-1, with D perhaps TRBD2 (6 bases). Trimming cost V 2 bases and J 3 bases, with 17 bases left between them. CDR1 is MNHEY and CDR2 is SVGAGI in the germline V gene. This CDR3 is 17 amino acids long. CDR3 nucleotide sequence: TGTGCCAGCAGTTACCACCTTGGACTACCCTTCTACAATGAGCAGTTCTTC. Protein: CASSYHLGLPFYNEQFF.

This clonotype has more than one count but fewer than ten. J is TRBJ2-7 and V is TRBV7-8; 8 bases are shared with TRBD1. J gave up 4 bases and V 1 base, and 6 bases lay outside the gene matches. CDR1 is SGHVS, CDR2 FQNEAQ, per germline. The CDR3 loop spans 15 amino acids. CDR3 sequence: CASSLGRDRTYEQYF. As DNA, the CDR3 is TGTGCCAGCAGCTTAGGGCGGGACAGGACTTACGAGCAGTACTTC.

This clonotype turned up a few times. This chain uses TRBV9 with TRBJ2-3, with D perhaps being TRBD1 or TRBD2 (5 bases each). V lost 0 bases and J 0 bases, leaving 14 bases between the germline ends. Germline V lookup: CDR1 SGDLS, CDR2 YYNGEE. This CDR3 is 17 amino acids long. The chain's CDR3 is CASSVARGYASTDTQYF. The CDR3 DNA sequence: TGTGCCAGCAGCGTAGCGAGGGGCTACGCCAGCACAGATACGCAGTATTTT.

J is TRBJ2-3 and V is TRBV9; 14 bases match TRBD2. This CDR3 is built from 15 residues. V was pared by 3 bases and J by 5 bases, with 2 bases of the junction left unmatched. Germline-derived CDR1 and CDR2 are SGDLS and YYNGEE. The CDR3 loop is CASSAGLAGGDTQYF. In DNA form, the CDR3 reads TGTGCCAGCAGCGCCGGACTAGCGGGAGGAGATACGCAGTATTTT.

V usage is TRBV5-1 and J usage is TRBJ1-2, with 11 bases identical to TRBD1. V shed 0 bases and J 12 bases; nucleotides not matched to a gene: 7. This CDR3 is 14 amino acids long. Germline CDR1 SGHRS, CDR2 YFSETQ. As DNA, the CDR3 is TGCGCCAGCAGCTTGGACGGACAGGGGGCAAAGAACACCTTC. Protein sequence: CASSLDGQGAKNTF.